This entry concerns a single TCR beta chain. Its specific antigen is unknown. No much larger clone exists at a distance of one base, and base qualities are not known. This record belongs to a study of cytomegalovirus exposure and HLA in healthy donors (dated by TCRdb to the late 2010s). Turning to the overall study: In an earlier analysis of under 600 of the donors, 250 to 350 Gb of sequence data and 95 million to 130 million unique TCR beta sequences from about 190 million T cells were reported. The aim of the study was to test whether cataloging public T cell receptors could identify signatures of past pathogen exposure. About five DR-DQ haplotypes were treated as single units for association and clustering because of strong linkage in the cohort. Along with the approximately 700-subject first cohort, a separate validation cohort of 120 different subjects was used. Across about 380 genotyped donors of the cohort, an average of about 200,000 unique TCR beta nucleotide sequences per donor were sequenced, and roughly 18% of those sequences were non-productive. Donor age, sex, ethnicity and CMV serostatus were compiled alongside the repertoire data. Rather than using new phenotypic data, the later analysis identified candidate immune exposures from TCR beta sequences and from how often those sequences occurred across donors. An early release that covered more than 550 HLA-typed donors contained approximately 290 gigabases of sequencing data and 75 million to 100 million unique TCR sequences. An earlier analysis of 500 to 750 of the donors applied high-throughput TCR beta sequencing to assess whether each TCR beta V gene segment acted as functional or pseudogenic. A later genetic analysis took genome-wide SNP genotypes for about 60% of the roughly 670 donors and used that subset as a discovery cohort. All discovery cohort repertoires had been generated using a single sequencing platform. The number of donors typed differed by locus, with roughly 620-630 for A, B, C, DRB1 and DQB1, around 500 for DQA1, over 600 for DPA1, and 450 to 480 for DPB1. The T cell repertoires of several hundred subjects were profiled by immunosequencing and related to cytomegalovirus serostatus. Of the roughly 410 genotyped donors, 65% to 90% were placed in the genetic ancestry cluster associated with self-reported Caucasian donors. HLA typing included class I and class II loci at four-digit resolution. To study patterns of TCR occurrence, a later analysis re-analyzed previously published TCR beta repertoires from 550 to 800 donors and added high-resolution HLA genotyping. To predict cytomegalovirus infection status, the study combined high-throughput TCR immunosequencing, statistical association of individual TCRs with disease status, and machine learning. The paper's findings and limits, for the study overall: In a later analysis, TCR association rates were found to vary across HLA loci, with the most associated TCRs seen for DRB1 alleles and the fewest for HLA-C alleles. The sequencing pipeline was judged likely to have produced a cluster of highly shared sequence variants as a technical artifact. The classifier was reported to diagnose cytomegalovirus status with high specificity and sensitivity in both the original and validation cohorts. Correlated functional status among segregating V segments might be attributable to linkage disequilibrium, but an unknown experimental factor could not be ruled out. In the study, 150 to 200 TCR beta chains were listed as associated with cytomegalovirus. In vitro tests confirmed that a few of the cytomegalovirus-associated TCR beta chains recognize cytomegalovirus antigens. Specific HLA alleles were associated with more than 15,000 TCR beta sequences at a false discovery rate of 0.05 in a later analysis. According to a later genetic analysis, donors in an Asian-associated ancestry cluster had fewer N-insertions in productive TCRs than the approximately 650-donor mean. A later analysis found that most CMV-associated TCR beta chains appeared HLA-restricted, with HLA associations seemingly driven largely by CMV exposure. Because HLA typing was missing for some donors at each locus, association tests included only the typed subset. In an earlier analysis of about 600 of the donors, most TCR beta V segments appeared in productive rearrangements about 90% or about 30% of the time, broadly matching IMGT annotations. Several of the top co-occurrence clusters appeared to be linked to parvovirus B19, influenza, CMV and Epstein-Barr virus, according to a later analysis. The earlier analysis of a few hundred of the donors excluded roughly 16 rarely observed V segments, including chromosome 9 orphons, because counts were too low. Roughly uniform sequencing depth across donors was assumed in presence/absence analyses, although this assumption may not hold. Strong co-occurrence of HLA alleles, especially DR and DQ, made assigning TCR associations to individual alleles difficult. A further reported finding was that TCR beta sequences accurately predicted the HLA-A and HLA-B alleles for most subjects in the first cohort. The authors suggested that the approach could potentially be generalized to other disease states and immunological phenotypes. This cohort had only TCR beta chains sequenced, and the lack of alpha or paired-chain data limited which features could be detected. For the cohort, immune exposure information was limited to CMV serostatus. Most TCR sequences were observed very rarely across donors, whereas some public TCRs were present in many individuals. A later analysis found that HLA-associated TCR beta chains were more clonally expanded and had lower generation probabilities than equally common non-associated chains. A later genetic analysis associated a missense DCLRE1C variant with V-gene and J-gene trimming of TCR beta chains, and an independent cohort replicated the association.

Receptors were amplified or captured by the immunoSEQ multiplex PCR assay. The multiplex PCR relied on a mix of 60 forward primers for TCR Vbeta segments and 13 reverse primers for TCR Jbeta segments. The CDR3 region of rearranged TCR beta genes was amplified from genomic DNA with a multiplex PCR assay. Amplified TCR beta libraries were sequenced as 87-base-pair reads on the Illumina HiSeq System. Per the source publication's procedure: Across the roughly 670 repertoires, a later analysis counted 80 million or so unique TCR beta chains, around 11 million of which were shared by at least two donors. A nearest-neighbor algorithm error-corrected the raw reads and collapsed the reads into unique sequences, merging closely related sequences to remove PCR and sequencing errors. To assign V, D and J gene segments, CDR3 sequences were aligned to IMGT reference sequences. For a sequence to be retained, a match of at least six nucleotides to both a V gene segment and a J gene segment was required. A rearrangement counted as productive if the CDR3 had no stop codons and remained in frame with V and J, and every other rearrangement counted as non-productive. Following IMGT convention, CDR3 was defined as the stretch from the second conserved V-encoded cysteine to the conserved J-encoded phenylalanine. The earlier analysis of 587 of the donors excluded sequences that lacked an unambiguous match to a single V gene segment. An earlier analysis of under 750 of the donors called V segments functional above 56.7% productive rearrangements and segregating when the between-donor standard deviation exceeded 5%. A statistical classification framework was built to diagnose cytomegalovirus status from the catalog of TCR beta chain sequences. In a later analysis, V and J genes were assigned by comparing TCR nucleotide sequences against IMGT/GENE-DB human TR gene sequences. A later analysis assigned CDR3 sequences and most-parsimonious VDJ recombination scenarios with the TCRdist pipeline. A later analysis defined each TCR beta chain by its CDR3 amino acid sequence plus V-gene family, and excluded reads lacking a unique V-gene family. A later analysis removed 550 to 700 highly shared, low-generation-probability nucleotide sequences to deal with suspected cross-contamination and a sequencing artifact. For each public chain, a later analysis derived a clonal expansion index from normalized ranks of inferred template counts within each repertoire. In a later analysis, generation probabilities were computed with a VDJ recombination model fitted to out-of-frame rearrangements, and the resulting probabilities were checked against IGoR. In a later analysis, hypergeometric tests were used to score TCR-TCR, TCR-HLA and TCR-CMV co-occurrence, with a repertoire-size bias correction applied to TCR pairs. To estimate false discovery rates, a later analysis permuted the HLA or CMV assignments 20 times. In a later analysis, co-occurring TCRs were grouped using DBSCAN, and TCRdist sequence similarity was added for clustering within HLA-allele-positive subsets. Co-occurrence clustering excluded repertoires with fewer than 30,000 or more than 120,000 public chains, plus five with anomalous nucleotide sharing. The clones in this table, taken by TCRdb from immuneACCESS, are in-frame only. Not every clone is retained; where verified, under half of the shortfall comes from an unresolved V gene, and the cause of the rest is unknown. For V, J and clone size, that table is used; D and trimming come from the DNA. The sample table contains nearly 110,000 clones; only one count was recorded for roughly 73% of them. Of the sample, about 8% is held by the ten largest clones.

The cohort comprised 670 or so healthy bone marrow donors. All cohort members were sampled while nominally healthy, although unrecorded immune exposures were likely present. The donor tested CMV seronegative and was one of the 352 seronegative cohort members. A peripheral blood sample was provided by each donor, and peripheral blood mononuclear cells were used for TCR beta sequencing. The Qiagen DNeasy Blood Extraction Kit was used to extract genomic DNA from the blood cell samples. The source is a man aged 30 to 39 in good health and CMV-seronegative. Sequenced: PBMCs.

The CDR3 region: CASSPIAGGPNEQFF. The sequenced DNA: TGTGCCAGCAGTCCTATAGCGGGGGGGCCCAATGAGCAGTTCTTC. The chain is encoded by TRBV7-8 joined to TRBJ2-1; 11 bases in the junction line up with TRBD2. Clipping removes 6 bases from V and 6 bases from J, with 7 as the unmatched junction base count. The CDR3 spans 15 residues, from the cysteine through the phenylalanine. The CDR3 DNA has 45 bases and is translated from base 1. CDR1 SGHVS and CDR2 FQNEAQ were looked up in the germline V gene.